A single sample gave rise to the 30 T cell receptor beta chains below, sequenced in a study of cytomegalovirus exposure and HLA in healthy donors. Amplification used 60 Vbeta primers and 13 Jbeta primers. TCRdb's copy holds only in-frame clones and misses some; the assay was immunoSEQ multiplex PCR. The listing records more than 100,000 clones. The sequencing sample was made of PBMCs. The origin of the receptors is a man aged 18 to 30 in good health and CMV-seronegative.

The CDR3 DNA reads as TGCGCCAGCAGCTTGGCGGCAGGGTACAATGAGCAGTTCTTC. Translating gives CASSLAAGYNEQFF. J is TRBJ2-1 and V is TRBV5-1; weak D call: TRBD1 (5 bases). Trimming cost V 0 bases and J 4 bases, with 8 bases left between them. CDR1 is SGHRS, CDR2 YFSETQ, per germline. This CDR3 has 14 residues.

The chain links TRBV19 to TRBJ2-1; D possibly corresponds to TRBD1 (6 bases). The germline V gene has CDR1 LNHDA and CDR2 SQIVND (reference sequence). Trimming pared 2 bases from V and 5 bases from J, leaving 13 bases between. This CDR3 has 15 residues. CDR3 in DNA: TGTGCCAGTAGTATAAGGACAGACTTTAACAATGAGCAGTTCTTC. It encodes CASSIRTDFNNEQFF.

On this clone itself: One end of the junction varies from germline; a read error may be responsible. The chain links TRBV7-9 to TRBJ2-7; 10 nucleotides align to TRBD1. Germline CDR1 reads SEHNR; CDR2 reads FQNEAQ (reference sequence). This CDR3 spans 13 amino acids. The CDR3 DNA follows: TGTGCCAGCAGCGCGTTCCGGGACAGGGGTCTTTTATTC. Its protein is CASSAFRDRGLLF.

CDR3 region: CASRSGTVPYEQYF. The CDR3 DNA follows: TGTGCCAGCAGGTCCGGGACAGTCCCCTACGAGCAGTACTTC. The chain has TRBV6-6 and TRBJ2-5; TRBD1 aligns across 7 bases. The end of the DNA is better explained by TRBJ2-7, so the J call may be wrong. Germline V gives CDR1 MNHNY, CDR2 SVGAGI (reference sequence). The CDR3 is made up of 14 amino acids.

The J gene is TRBJ1-3, the V gene TRBV30, with D maybe TRBD1 (5 bases). Germline lookup yields CDR1 GTSNPN and CDR2 SVGIG (reference sequence). V was cut by 2 bases and J by 7 bases, with 18 bases left in between. CDR3 size: 15 residues. The CDR3 DNA is TGTGCCTGGAGTTCCGGGACTCGGAAATGGAACACCATATATTTT. It translates to CAWSSGTRKWNTIYF.

The rearrangement uses TRBV5-5 and TRBJ1-1, with D hard to call. CDR3 size: 16 residues. Germline CDR1 reads SGHKS; CDR2 reads YYEKEE (reference sequence). Trimming removed 4 bases from V and 2 bases from J, with 18 bases in between. The CDR3 coding sequence is TGTGCCAGCAGCCGGGAGCCAGTAACAGCTAACACTGAAGCTTTCTTT. It yields the protein CASSREPVTANTEAFF.

Here the CDR3 DNA reads TGTGCCAGCAGGCCTAGACAGGGGAGGAATCAGCCCCAGCATTTT. Protein sequence: CASRPRQGRNQPQHF. The chain employs TRBV28 and TRBJ1-5; 8 nucleotides line up with TRBD1. The V gene's germline CDR1 is MDHEN and CDR2 SYDVKM. The trim removed 6 bases at V and 4 bases at J, leaving 8 bases unmatched. The CDR3 is made up of 15 amino acids. Based on the CDR3 plus reference TRBV28 and TRBJ1-5, the full variable domain is DVKVTQSSRYLVKRTGEKVFLECVQDMDHENMFWYRQDPGLGLRLIYFSYDVKMKEKGDIPEGYSVSREKKERFSLILESASTNQTSMYLCASRPRQGRNQPQHFGDGTRLSIL.

The chain joins TRBV7-2 to TRBJ2-7; possible D gene TRBD2, 5 bases. Germline-derived CDR1 and CDR2 are SGHTA and FQGNSA. The V end lost 6 bases, the J end lost 6 bases, and 18 bases lay between the germline ends. This CDR3 region has 14 residues. In DNA, the CDR3 is TGTGCCAGCAGTCTAGGGCTAAGAGGGTTCGAGCAGTACTTC. The encoded protein is CASSLGLRGFEQYF.

This chain's CDR3 is CASSGRDRKNTEAFF. The CDR3 DNA sequence: TGTGCCAGCAGTGGCCGGGACAGGAAGAACACTGAAGCTTTCTTT. The gene calls are TRBV6-1 and TRBJ1-1, with 8 nucleotides matching TRBD1. Trimming took 4 bases from V and 1 from J; bases not matched to a gene: 5. Germline assignment: CDR1 MNHNS and CDR2 SASEGT. This CDR3 contains 15 residues.

The genes are TRBV18 and TRBJ2-1; tentative D call: TRBD1 (6 bases). Germline V gives CDR1 KGHSH, CDR2 LQKENI. V dropped 0 bases and J dropped 9 bases, with 12 bases sitting between them. The CDR3 covers 14 residues. The DNA of the CDR3 is TGTGCCAGCTCACCACCGCCCATAGGGGGTGAGCAGTTCTTC. Translated, it gives CASSPPPIGGEQFF.

J is TRBJ1-4 and V is TRBV27; D is ambiguous. The CDR3 spans 13 residues. The ends were cut back, 8 bases at V and 8 bases at J, with 15 bases in the middle. The V gene's germline CDR1 is MNHEY and CDR2 SMNVEV (reference sequence). The CDR3 loop is CASSSGENEKLFF. The CDR3 region has the DNA TGTGCCAGCTCCTCGGGAGAGAACGAAAAACTGTTTTTT.

V gene TRBV29-1 combines with J gene TRBJ1-2; D call uncertain. CDR1 and CDR2 from the germline V gene are SQVTM and ANQGSEA. This CDR3 has 16 residues. The V gene lost 6 bases and the J gene lost 4 bases, with 24 bases spanning the gap. The CDR3 DNA follows: TGCAGCGTAGAACCAACGGCAGCGGGCGCCGGCTATGGCTACACCTTC. This codes for CSVEPTAAGAGYGYTF.

The V and J genes are TRBV6-1 and TRBJ1-3; possible D gene TRBD1, 5 bases. The CDR3 contains 17 residues. V gave up 4 bases and J gave up 0 bases, with 16 bases separating them. Germline CDR1 is MNHNS and CDR2 is SASEGT. CDR3 nucleotides: TGTGCCAGCAGTGTAACGAGACAGATAACCTCTGGAAACACCATATATTTT. It encodes CASSVTRQITSGNTIYF.

The rearrangement uses TRBV4-1 and TRBJ1-2; TRBD1 aligns across 12 bases. The length of the CDR3 is 17 residues. Germline CDR1 and CDR2: MGHRA and YSYEKL. J gave up 8 bases and V 6 bases, and 16 bases lay outside the gene matches. The CDR3 loop reads CASRSGQGAASSGGYTF. The CDR3 nucleotides read TGCGCCAGCAGATCGGGACAGGGGGCGGCTTCTTCGGGAGGCTACACCTTC.

J is TRBJ1-2 and V is TRBV5-1; D call uncertain. This CDR3 is 14 amino acids long. Trimming removed 0 bases from V and 8 bases from J, with 14 bases in between. Germline CDR1 SGHRS, CDR2 YFSETQ. CDR3 residues: CASSLAGGPSGYTF. In DNA, the CDR3 is TGCGCCAGCAGCTTGGCGGGTGGTCCTAGCGGCTACACCTTC.

The rearrangement joins TRBV5-1 to TRBJ2-5, with D maybe TRBD2 (6 bases). The CDR3 sequence is 11 residues long. The V end lost 7 bases, the J end lost 11 bases, and 15 bases lay between the germline ends. Germline CDR1 reads SGHRS; CDR2 reads YFSETQ. CDR3 sequence: CASWGSGEQYF. The CDR3 region has the DNA TGCGCCAGCTGGGGTTCGGGAGAGCAGTACTTC.

As for this clone: The conserved phenylalanine or tryptophan is not found at the CDR3 terminus, so this likely reflects a read error. Because the CDR3's place on the DNA is in doubt, the DNA is left out and the CDR3 is given as listed by TCRdb. The V call is TRBV23-1, the J call TRBJ1-2. TRBV23-1 is treated as an ORF (open reading frame) with a function not yet certain. The CDR3 adds up to 9 amino acids, both ends counted. The CDR3 loop reads CANSGLGTD.

The rearrangement joins TRBV7-9 to TRBJ1-1; D is possibly TRBD1 (5 bases). Germline V gene lookup returns CDR1 SEHNR and CDR2 FQNEAQ (reference sequence). The CDR3 spans 14 residues. V was shortened by 5 bases and J by 0 bases, with 10 bases between the two germline ends. Here the CDR3 reads CASSDRQMNTEAFF. CDR3 sequence (DNA): TGTGCCAGCAGCGACCGACAGATGAACACTGAAGCTTTCTTT. Complete variable domain (other parts from reference TRBV7-9 and TRBJ1-1): DTGVSQNPRHKITKRGQNVTFRCDPISEHNRLYWYRQTLGQGPEFLTYFQNEAQLEKSRLLSDRFSAERPKGSFSTLEIQRTEQGDSAMYLCASSDRQMNTEAFFGQGTRLTVV.

The rearrangement links TRBV4-1 to TRBJ1-1; TRBD1 matches at 8 bases. Trimming cost V 0 bases and J 10 bases; bases outside gene matches: 7. Germline V lookup: CDR1 MGHRA, CDR2 YSYEKL. There are 14 residues in the CDR3. The CDR3 DNA is TGCGCCAGCAGCCAAGATCGGGACAGGAGCCCAGCTTTCTTT. Translating it yields CASSQDRDRSPAFF.

This chain joins TRBV10-3 and TRBJ2-7, with 7 bases lining up with TRBD2. V gave up 8 bases and J gave up 0 bases; unmatched junction bases: 16. Germline V CDR1 and CDR2: ENHRY, SYGVKD. The CDR3 runs 17 residues. The CDR3 sequence is CAIAKHKTGLSSYEQYF. CDR3 DNA: TGTGCCATCGCAAAACATAAGACGGGACTAAGCTCCTACGAGCAGTACTTC.

The CDR3 loop is CASSLIFTDTQYF. The CDR3 DNA sequence: TGTGCCAGCAGTCTAATCTTCACAGATACGCAGTATTTT. This chain connects TRBV27 to TRBJ2-3; D gene uncertain. V shed 5 bases and J shed 2 bases, with 8 bases lying between them. CDR3 size: 13 residues. CDR1 and CDR2 (germline): MNHEY, SMNVEV (reference sequence).

V is TRBV19 and J is TRBJ1-5; D is unresolved. Germline CDR1 reads LNHDA; CDR2 reads SQIVND (reference sequence). Trimming left V 7 bases short and J 4 bases short, with 11 bases between. CDR3 length: 13 amino acids. DNA of the CDR3: TGTGCCAGTATTGGGTTCGGGAATCAGCCCCAGCATTTT. Protein sequence: CASIGFGNQPQHF.

This rearrangement joins TRBV4-1 to TRBJ2-4, with D maybe TRBD2 (6 bases). This CDR3 contains 16 residues. Germline V lookup: CDR1 MGHRA, CDR2 YSYEKL. Trimming pared 5 bases from V and 0 bases from J, leaving 14 bases between. This CDR3 is CASSNLAFVAKNIQYF. In DNA form, the CDR3 reads TGCGCCAGCAGCAATCTAGCGTTCGTAGCCAAAAACATTCAGTACTTC.

The V gene is TRBV6-1, the J gene TRBJ1-5, with D possibly TRBD1 on 5 matching bases. V lost 2 bases and J 6 bases, leaving 23 bases between the germline ends. The CDR3 loop spans 18 amino acids. Germline values: CDR1 MNHNS, CDR2 SASEGT. The CDR3 DNA sequence: TGTGCCAGCAGTGAACTCAGTATAAGTTCAGGGTGGACTCAGCCCCAGCATTTT. Amino acids: CASSELSISSGWTQPQHF.

CDR3 bases: TGCGCCAGCAGCTCCTACGGACTAGCGGGCGCCTACGAGCAGTACTTC. Protein sequence: CASSSYGLAGAYEQYF. The rearrangement joins TRBV5-1 to TRBJ2-7, with 11 nucleotides matching TRBD2. Germline CDR1 reads SGHRS; CDR2 reads YFSETQ. The CDR3 covers 16 residues. Trimming removed 3 bases from V and 2 bases from J; junction bases left unmatched: 7.

This chain connects TRBV5-6 to TRBJ2-5; 7 nucleotides line up with TRBD1. Unmatched junction bases numbered 5, after V lost 6 bases and J lost 0 bases. The CDR3 totals 14 residues. Germline V gene lookup returns CDR1 SGHDT and CDR2 YYEEEE. CDR3 nucleotide sequence: TGTGCCAGCAACACAGGGGTATACCAAGAGACCCAGTACTTC. Its protein product is CASNTGVYQETQYF.

The V gene is TRBV27, the J gene TRBJ2-2, with D perhaps matching TRBD1 (5 bases). This CDR3 contains 13 residues. CDR1 MNHEY and CDR2 SMNVEV come from the germline V gene (reference sequence). V was pared by 7 bases and J by 1 base, with 7 bases between. CDR3 residues: CASTTGNTGELFF. CDR3 DNA: TGTGCCAGCACAACAGGGAACACCGGGGAGCTGTTTTTT.

The chain combines TRBV6-1 with TRBJ2-5; possibly TRBD1 for D (6 bases). Germline CDR1 reads MNHNS; CDR2 reads SASEGT. V was pared by 6 bases and J by 5 bases, with 16 bases between. This CDR3 has 14 residues. CDR3 protein: CASSSGQKEETQYF. CDR3 nucleotide sequence: TGTGCCAGCAGCTCGGGACAAAAAGAGGAGACCCAGTACTTC.

The genes are TRBV5-1 and TRBJ1-5; weak D call: TRBD1 (5 bases). CDR3 size: 15 residues. The V gene's germline CDR1 is SGHRS and CDR2 YFSETQ. V lost 0 bases and J 3 bases, leaving 10 bases between the germline ends. CDR3 sequence reads: CASSLDQGNNQPQHF. For the CDR3, the DNA is TGCGCCAGCAGCTTGGATCAGGGTAACAATCAGCCCCAGCATTTT.

The rearrangement joins TRBV4-2 to TRBJ2-2; D possibly corresponds to TRBD2 (6 bases). The CDR3 consists of 14 residues. Germline values: CDR1 LGHNA, CDR2 YNFKEQ. V lost 4 bases and J 0 bases, leaving 6 bases between the germline ends. This CDR3 is CASSRLANTGELFF. The DNA for the CDR3 is TGTGCCAGCAGCCGACTAGCGAACACCGGGGAGCTGTTTTTT.